A single sample gave rise to the 21 T cell receptor beta chains below, sequenced in a study of spatial heterogeneity in lung cancer. TCRdb re-called the 5' RACE reads through MiXCR, storing one row per CDR3 protein. The data contain some 25,000 distinct CDR3 sequences, about 13% of them singletons. The time point here: sample taken at primary tumor resection. Whole RNA was taken from tumor, nontumor lung or frozen PBMC; it was then sequenced unsorted. The input for sequencing was PBMCs, taken at surgery. These receptors were taken from a female donor with early-stage non-small cell lung cancer.

The chain is built from TRBV6-4 and TRBJ2-6; D not certain. The germline CDR1 and CDR2 sequences are MRHNA and SNTAGT. The CDR3 contains 15 residues. V gave up 3 bases and J gave up 0 bases, with 6 bases separating them. The CDR3 DNA sequence: TGTGCCAGCAGTGAATCTAGCTCTGGGGCCAACGTCCTGACTTTC. This sequence encodes CASSESSSGANVLTF.

The V and J genes are TRBV12-3 or TRBV12-4 and TRBJ1-5, with a possible D match to TRBD1 (6 bases). The ends were cut back, 6 bases at V and 6 bases at J, with 18 bases in the middle. This CDR3 region has 15 residues. This chain's CDR3 is CASRMNPGQGQPQHF. CDR3 bases: TGTGCCAGCAGAATGAACCCGGGACAAGGTCAGCCCCAGCATTTT.

This clonotype was seen more than once but under ten times. The rearrangement links TRBV25-1 to TRBJ2-3, with D possibly called TRBD1 or TRBD2 (6 bases each). Trimming pared 3 bases from V and 2 bases from J, leaving 21 bases between. Germline-derived CDR1 and CDR2 are MGHDK and SYGVNS. CDR3 length: 18 amino acids. The CDR3 bases are TGTGCCAGCAGTGATCTAATGGTGGGGGGCGCAGACACAGATACGCAGTATTTT. This codes for CASSDLMVGGADTDTQYF.

The chain employs TRBV4-2 and TRBJ2-4; D possibly uses TRBD1 or TRBD2 (5 bases each). Germline V gene sequence: CDR1 LGHNA, CDR2 YNFKEQ. The CDR3 is 15 residues long. V dropped 5 bases and J dropped 5 bases, with 16 bases sitting between them. The chain's CDR3 is CASSATRDPQNIQYF. The CDR3 nucleotides are TGTGCCAGCAGCGCAACCAGGGACCCCCAAAACATTCAGTACTTC.

At least ten counts were recorded for this clonotype. The V call is TRBV7-3, the J call TRBJ2-1; 12 nucleotides agree with TRBD2. The V segment lost 5 bases and the J segment 7 bases; nucleotides outside the gene matches: 6. CDR3 length: 15 amino acids. The germline V gene encodes CDR1 SGHTA and CDR2 FQGTGA. The CDR3 DNA follows: TGTGCCAGCAGCCTTCGACTAGCGGGAGTTAATGAGCAGTTCTTC. Its protein is CASSLRLAGVNEQFF.

This sequence joins TRBV10-3 and TRBJ1-1, with D perhaps TRBD1 (5 bases). The CDR3 is made up of 12 amino acids. Per the germline V gene, CDR1 is ENHRY and CDR2 is SYGVKD. Trimming removed 6 bases at V and 11 bases at J, with 16 bases between. The CDR3, as DNA: TGTGCCATCAGAGGCCCCGGGACGTCGGCTTTCTTT. Protein: CAIRGPGTSAFF.

This clonotype came up many times. The chain couples TRBV7-6 to TRBJ2-7; tentative D call: TRBD2 (6 bases). The CDR3 is 13 residues long. The V gene lost 1 base and the J gene lost 7 bases, with 11 bases spanning the gap. Germline V gene sequence: CDR1 SGHVS, CDR2 FNYEAQ. CDR3 sequence (DNA): TGTGCCAGCAGCTTAGGAGGGAGGAGAGAGCAGTACTTC. Encoded protein: CASSLGGRREQYF.

This clonotype showed up many times. This sequence joins TRBV28 and TRBJ2-1; 7 positions agree with TRBD2. Unmatched junction bases numbered 10, after V lost 5 bases and J lost 9 bases. Germline V gives CDR1 MDHEN, CDR2 SYDVKM. This CDR3 is 14 amino acids long. CDR3: CASSLAELFTEQFF. The CDR3 bases are TGTGCCAGCAGTCTAGCGGAGCTGTTCACTGAGCAGTTCTTC.

The gene calls are TRBV4-1 and TRBJ2-1; no definite D call. This CDR3 contains 16 residues. CDR1 is MGHRA and CDR2 is YSYEKL in the germline V gene. Trimming took 1 base from V and 0 from J, leaving 10 bases between them. The CDR3 DNA reads as TGCGCCAGCAGCCAAGTATCGCCGACCTCCTACAATGAGCAGTTCTTC. This sequence encodes CASSQVSPTSYNEQFF.

This clonotype has ten or more counts. The chain recombines TRBV2 with TRBJ1-6; TRBD1 agrees at 8 bases. Looked up from germline, CDR1 is SNHLY and CDR2 is FYNNEI. With 2 bases clipped from V and 5 bases from J, the junction kept 2 bases outside the gene matches. This CDR3 contains 15 residues. CDR3 DNA sequence: TGTGCCAGCAGTGAAAGGGACAGGAATAATTCACCCCTCCACTTT. Its protein product is CASSERDRNNSPLHF.

At least ten counts were recorded for this clonotype. The genes are TRBV18 and TRBJ2-7; 7 bases are a match to TRBD1. The CDR3 sequence is 15 residues long. CDR1 is KGHSH and CDR2 is LQKENI in the germline V gene. The V segment lost 5 bases and the J segment 5 bases; nucleotides outside the gene matches: 12. In DNA, the CDR3 is TGTGCCAGCTCAAGGAGACAGGGTATCTTCGACGAGCAGTACGTC. Its translation: CASSRRQGIFDEQYV.

This clonotype was picked up a small number of times. The CDR3 DNA follows: TGTGCCAGCAGACGAACAGGCCTTTTTTTGTACGAGCAGTACTTC. Protein: CASRRTGLFLYEQYF. The V gene is TRBV6-5, the J gene TRBJ2-7, with D perhaps matching TRBD1 (5 bases). The germline CDR1 and CDR2 sequences are MNHEY and SVGAGI. This CDR3 has 15 amino acids. Trimming left V 6 bases short and J 4 bases short, with 19 bases between.

This clonotype was counted between two and nine times. The V call is TRBV18, the J call TRBJ2-2; the D gene is possibly TRBD2 (6 bases). Germline CDR1 is KGHSH and CDR2 is LQKENI. CDR3 size: 16 residues. Trimming left V 1 base short and J 3 bases short, with 12 bases between. For the CDR3, the DNA is TGTGCCAGCTCACCACGAATCTGGGGGGACACCGGGGAGCTGTTTTTT. The encoded protein is CASSPRIWGDTGELFF. Supplemented by reference TRBV18 and TRBJ2-2, the full variable domain reads NAGVMQNPRHLVRRRGQEARLRCSPMKGHSHVYWYRQLPEEGLKFMVYLQKENIIDESGMPKERFSAEFPKEGPSILRIQQVVRGDSAAYFCASSPRIWGDTGELFFGEGSRLTVL.

This clonotype has just one count. A read error may be the cause here, since a much bigger clone is one base away. The chain carries TRBV6-2 or TRBV6-3 and TRBJ2-2; D is possibly TRBD2 (6 bases). Germline V gene sequence: CDR1 MNHEY, CDR2 SVGEGT. CDR3 length: 13 amino acids. CDR3 amino acids: CATTRENTGEPFF. The CDR3 coding sequence is TGTGCTACGACTCGGGAGAACACCGGGGAGCCGTTTTTT.

The rearrangement uses TRBV6-2 or TRBV6-3 and TRBJ2-1; tentative D call: TRBD2 (5 bases). This CDR3 has 13 residues. With 11 bases removed from V and 3 bases from J, the gap between germline ends came to 14 bases. Germline V CDR1 and CDR2: MNHEY, SVGEGT. The CDR3 region has the DNA TGTGCCGGAATGTGGAGCGGCTACAATGAGCAGTTCTTC. The encoded protein is CAGMWSGYNEQFF.

In its sample, this clonotype was seen many times. The chain recombines TRBV7-9 with TRBJ1-2, with 9 bases aligning to TRBD1. The CDR3 sequence is 16 residues long. Germline CDR1 is SEHNR and CDR2 is FQNEAQ (reference sequence). The J segment lost 8 bases and the V segment lost 3 bases, leaving 13 bases of the junction unmatched. Written as DNA, the CDR3 is TGTGCCAGCAGCTTGGATCCGGGACAGGGAAGGCCAGGCTACACCTTC. Its translation is CASSLDPGQGRPGYTF.

This clonotype showed up just once. Given a much more abundant clone one base away, this may be a read error. DNA of the CDR3: TGTGCCAGCAGCGTAGCTGCGGGGTTGTTCTACGAGCAGTACTTC. It is translated as CASSVAAGLFYEQYF. The V and J genes are TRBV9 and TRBJ2-7; weak D call: TRBD2 (6 bases). Germline values: CDR1 SGDLS, CDR2 YYNGEE. Between the trimmed V and J ends, which lost 0 bases and 3 bases, there was a span of 13 bases. CDR3 length: 15 amino acids.

This clonotype was observed at least ten times. The chain links TRBV20-1 to TRBJ2-3, with D possibly matching TRBD1 (5 bases). Deletions cut 7 bases from V and 4 bases from J, with 15 bases between. The CDR3 contains 13 residues. Germline assignment: CDR1 DFQATT and CDR2 SNEGSKA (reference sequence). The CDR3 coding sequence is TGCAGTGGAGTACCCAGGGCCCCAGATACGCAGTATTTT. Its translation: CSGVPRAPDTQYF.

This clonotype was counted ten times or more. The chain carries TRBV19 and TRBJ1-5, with D uncertain. CDR3 length: 12 amino acids. CDR1 is LNHDA and CDR2 is SQIVND in the germline V gene (reference sequence). V lost 3 bases and J lost 9, with 9 bases in between. The CDR3 reads CASSIKPGPQHF. The CDR3 DNA sequence: TGTGCCAGTAGTATTAAGCCGGGGCCCCAGCATTTT.

Ten or more counts support this clonotype. The V call is TRBV25-1, the J call TRBJ1-1, with D hard to call. Germline V lookup: CDR1 MGHDK, CDR2 SYGVNS. This CDR3 has 14 residues. The V gene lost 6 bases and the J gene lost 3 bases, with 14 bases spanning the gap. The CDR3 is CASRPGEGYTEAFF. The CDR3 nucleotides read TGTGCCAGCAGGCCTGGGGAGGGATACACTGAAGCTTTCTTT.

The V call is TRBV7-2, the J call TRBJ2-5; D is unresolved. CDR1 is SGHTA and CDR2 is FQGNSA in the germline V gene. Trimming shortened V by 1 base and J by 0 bases, and 6 bases separated the two germline ends. This CDR3 region has 14 residues. The CDR3 is CASSLGQNQETQYF. The CDR3 nucleotides are TGTGCCAGCAGCTTAGGGCAGAACCAAGAGACCCAGTACTTC.